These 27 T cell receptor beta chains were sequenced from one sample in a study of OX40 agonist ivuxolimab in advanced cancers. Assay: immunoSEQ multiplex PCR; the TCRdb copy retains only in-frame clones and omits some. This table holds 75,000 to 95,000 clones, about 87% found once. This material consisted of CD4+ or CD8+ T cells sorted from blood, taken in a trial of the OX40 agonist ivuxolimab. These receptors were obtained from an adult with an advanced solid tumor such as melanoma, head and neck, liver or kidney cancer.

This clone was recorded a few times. CDR3: CASSQDGGATFSGANVLTF. In nucleotides, the CDR3 is TGCGCCAGCAGCCAAGACGGGGGGGCTACATTCTCTGGGGCCAACGTCCTGACTTTC. The chain has TRBV4-3 and TRBJ2-6; 8 positions match TRBD2. There are 19 residues in the CDR3. Germline CDR1 reads LGHNA; CDR2 reads YSLEER. The J segment lost 0 bases and the V segment lost 0 bases, leaving 7 bases of the junction unmatched.

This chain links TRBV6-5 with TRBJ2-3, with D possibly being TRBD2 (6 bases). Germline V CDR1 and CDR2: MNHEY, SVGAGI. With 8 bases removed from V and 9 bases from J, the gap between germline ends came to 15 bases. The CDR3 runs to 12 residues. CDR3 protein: CASRPGDSTQYF. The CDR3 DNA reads TGTGCCAGCCGACCCGGGGACTCAACGCAGTATTTT.

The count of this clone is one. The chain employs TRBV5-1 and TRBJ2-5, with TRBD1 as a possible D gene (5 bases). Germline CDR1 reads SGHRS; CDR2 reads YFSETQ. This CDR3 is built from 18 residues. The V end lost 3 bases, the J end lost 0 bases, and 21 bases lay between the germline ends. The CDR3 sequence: CASSYTHQGRGDQETQYF. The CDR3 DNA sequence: TGCGCCAGCAGCTATACACATCAGGGAAGGGGTGACCAAGAGACCCAGTACTTC. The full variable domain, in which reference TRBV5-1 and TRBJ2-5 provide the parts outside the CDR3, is KAGVTQTPRYLIKTRGQQVTLSCSPISGHRSVSWYQQTPGQGLQFLFEYFSETQRNKGNFPGRFSGRQFSNSRSEMNVSTLELGDSALYLCASSYTHQGRGDQETQYFGPGTRLLVL.

The CDR3 DNA reads TGTGCCAGCAGTGCATGGGCCGGGGCTGGGGCCAACGTCCTGACTTTC. It is translated as CASSAWAGAGANVLTF. This sequence joins TRBV6-4 and TRBJ2-6; weak D call: TRBD2 (5 bases). The CDR3 totals 16 residues. V lost 4 bases, J lost 2 bases, and 12 bases lay in between. Germline lookup yields CDR1 MRHNA and CDR2 SNTAGT.

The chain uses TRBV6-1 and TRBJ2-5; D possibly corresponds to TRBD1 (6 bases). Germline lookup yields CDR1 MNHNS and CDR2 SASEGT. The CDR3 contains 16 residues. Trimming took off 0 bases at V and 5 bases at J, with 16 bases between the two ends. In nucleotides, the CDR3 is TGTGCCAGCAGTGAAGCTCTGCCAGGGGCGGTTGAGACCCAGTACTTC. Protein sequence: CASSEALPGAVETQYF.

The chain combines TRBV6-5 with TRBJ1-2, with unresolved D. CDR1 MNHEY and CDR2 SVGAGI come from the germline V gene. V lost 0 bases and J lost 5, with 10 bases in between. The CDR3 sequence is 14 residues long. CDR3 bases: TGTGCCAGCAGTTACTCGTCTCTTCGGTATGGCTACACCTTC. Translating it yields CASSYSSLRYGYTF.

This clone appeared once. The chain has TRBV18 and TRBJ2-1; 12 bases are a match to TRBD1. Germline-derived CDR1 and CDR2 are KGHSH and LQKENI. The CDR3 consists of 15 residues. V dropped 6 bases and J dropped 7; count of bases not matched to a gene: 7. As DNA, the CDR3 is TGTGCCAGCTCCTCGGGACAGGGGGCTGGAAATGAGCAGTTCTTC. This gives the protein CASSSGQGAGNEQFF. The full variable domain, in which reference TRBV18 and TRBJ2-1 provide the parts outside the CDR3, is NAGVMQNPRHLVRRRGQEARLRCSPMKGHSHVYWYRQLPEEGLKFMVYLQKENIIDESGMPKERFSAEFPKEGPSILRIQQVVRGDSAAYFCASSSGQGAGNEQFFGPGTRLTVL.

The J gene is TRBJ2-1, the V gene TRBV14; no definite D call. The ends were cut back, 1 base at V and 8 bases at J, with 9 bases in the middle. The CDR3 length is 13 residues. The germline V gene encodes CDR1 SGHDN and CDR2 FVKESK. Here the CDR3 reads CASSQGGRHEQFF. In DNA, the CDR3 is TGTGCCAGCAGCCAAGGGGGAAGGCATGAGCAGTTCTTC. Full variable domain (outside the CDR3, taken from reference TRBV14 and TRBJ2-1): EAGVTQFPSHSVIEKGQTVTLRCDPISGHDNLYWYRRVMGKEIKFLLHFVKESKQDESGMPNNRFLAERTGGTYSTLKVQPAELEDSGVYFCASSQGGRHEQFFGPGTRLTVL.

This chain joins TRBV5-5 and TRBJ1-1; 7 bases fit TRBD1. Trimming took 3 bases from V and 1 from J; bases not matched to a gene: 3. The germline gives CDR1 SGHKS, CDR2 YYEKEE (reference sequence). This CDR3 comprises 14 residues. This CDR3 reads CASSSGGTNTEAFF. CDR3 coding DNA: TGTGCCAGCAGCTCAGGGGGAACGAACACTGAAGCTTTCTTT.

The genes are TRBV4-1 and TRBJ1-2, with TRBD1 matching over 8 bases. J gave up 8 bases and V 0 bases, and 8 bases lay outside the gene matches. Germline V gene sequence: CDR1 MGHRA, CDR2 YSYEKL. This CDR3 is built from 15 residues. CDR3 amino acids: CASSQDDRGTYGYTF. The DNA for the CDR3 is TGCGCCAGCAGCCAAGATGACAGGGGAACCTACGGCTACACCTTC.

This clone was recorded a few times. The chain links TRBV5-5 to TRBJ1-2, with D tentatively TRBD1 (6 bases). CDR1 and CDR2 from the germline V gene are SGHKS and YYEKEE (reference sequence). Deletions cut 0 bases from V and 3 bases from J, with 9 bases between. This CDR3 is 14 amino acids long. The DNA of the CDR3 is TGTGCCAGCAGCTTGGCAGGGGATTACTATGGCTACACCTTC. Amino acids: CASSLAGDYYGYTF.

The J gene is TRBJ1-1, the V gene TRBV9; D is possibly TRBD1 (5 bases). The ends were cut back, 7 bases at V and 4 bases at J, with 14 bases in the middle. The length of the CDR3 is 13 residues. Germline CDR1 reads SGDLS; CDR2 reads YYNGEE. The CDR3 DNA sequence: TGTGCCAGCGCCACCCGCGGGGGCACTGAAGCTTTCTTT. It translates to CASATRGGTEAFF.

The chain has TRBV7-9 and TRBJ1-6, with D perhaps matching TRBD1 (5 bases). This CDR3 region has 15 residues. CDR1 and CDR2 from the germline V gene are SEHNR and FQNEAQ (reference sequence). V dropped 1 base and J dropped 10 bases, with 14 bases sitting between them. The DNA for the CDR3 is TGTGCCAGCAGCTTAGGTGGCAGGGTCCCCTCACCCCTCCACTTT. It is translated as CASSLGGRVPSPLHF. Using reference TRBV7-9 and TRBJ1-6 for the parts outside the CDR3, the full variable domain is DTGVSQNPRHKITKRGQNVTFRCDPISEHNRLYWYRQTLGQGPEFLTYFQNEAQLEKSRLLSDRFSAERPKGSFSTLEIQRTEQGDSAMYLCASSLGGRVPSPLHFGNGTRLTVT.

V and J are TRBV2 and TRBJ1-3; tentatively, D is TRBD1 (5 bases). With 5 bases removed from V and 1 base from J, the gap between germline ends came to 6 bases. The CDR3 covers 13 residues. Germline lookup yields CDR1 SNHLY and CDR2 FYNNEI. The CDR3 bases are TGTGCCAGCAGTAGGGGTTCTGGAAACACCATATATTTT. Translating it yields CASSRGSGNTIYF.

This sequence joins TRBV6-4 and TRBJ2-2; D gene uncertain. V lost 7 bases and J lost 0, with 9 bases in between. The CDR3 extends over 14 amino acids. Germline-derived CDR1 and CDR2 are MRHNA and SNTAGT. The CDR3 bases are TGTGCCAGCATGGATGGATCGAACACCGGGGAGCTGTTTTTT. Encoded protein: CASMDGSNTGELFF.

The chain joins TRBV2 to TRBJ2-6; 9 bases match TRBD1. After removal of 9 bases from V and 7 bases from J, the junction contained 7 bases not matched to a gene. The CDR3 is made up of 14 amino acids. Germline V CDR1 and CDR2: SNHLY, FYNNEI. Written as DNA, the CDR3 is TGTGCCAGTGAACCGGGACAGGGCGCCAACGTCCTGACTTTC. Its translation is CASEPGQGANVLTF.

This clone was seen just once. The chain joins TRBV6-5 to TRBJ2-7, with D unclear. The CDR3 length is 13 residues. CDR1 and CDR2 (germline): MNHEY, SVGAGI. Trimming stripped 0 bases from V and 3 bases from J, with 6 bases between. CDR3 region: CASSYSHLYEQYF. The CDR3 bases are TGTGCCAGCAGTTACTCTCACCTCTACGAGCAGTACTTC.

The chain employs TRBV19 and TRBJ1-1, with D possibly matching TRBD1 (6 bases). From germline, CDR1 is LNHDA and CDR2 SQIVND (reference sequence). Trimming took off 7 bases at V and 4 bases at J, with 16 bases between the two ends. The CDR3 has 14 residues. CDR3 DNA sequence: TGTGCCAGTATGCCTAACAGGGCGGGCACTGAAGCTTTCTTT. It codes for CASMPNRAGTEAFF.

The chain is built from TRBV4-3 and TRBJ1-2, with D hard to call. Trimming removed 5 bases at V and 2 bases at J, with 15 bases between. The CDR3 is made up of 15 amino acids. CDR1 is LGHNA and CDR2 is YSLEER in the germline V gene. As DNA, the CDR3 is TGCGCCAGCAGCGAGGCCTTAGGGCACAACTATGGCTACACCTTC. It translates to CASSEALGHNYGYTF.

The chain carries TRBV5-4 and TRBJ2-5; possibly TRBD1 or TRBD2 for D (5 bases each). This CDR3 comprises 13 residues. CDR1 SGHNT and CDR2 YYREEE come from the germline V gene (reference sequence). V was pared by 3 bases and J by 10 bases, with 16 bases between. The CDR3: CASSSAGWGSQYF. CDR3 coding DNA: TGTGCCAGCAGCTCGGCGGGCTGGGGGAGCCAGTACTTC.

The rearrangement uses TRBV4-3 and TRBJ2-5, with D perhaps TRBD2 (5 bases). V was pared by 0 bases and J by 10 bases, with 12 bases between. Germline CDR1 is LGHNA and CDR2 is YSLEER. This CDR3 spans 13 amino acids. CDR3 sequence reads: CASSQEMWAGQYF. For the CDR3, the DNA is TGCGCCAGCAGCCAAGAGATGTGGGCGGGCCAGTACTTC.

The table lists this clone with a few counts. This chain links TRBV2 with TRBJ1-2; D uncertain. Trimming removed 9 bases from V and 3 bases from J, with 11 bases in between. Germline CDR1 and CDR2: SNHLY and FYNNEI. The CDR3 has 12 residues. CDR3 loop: CASWGVDYGYTF. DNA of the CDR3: TGTGCCAGTTGGGGAGTTGACTATGGCTACACCTTC.

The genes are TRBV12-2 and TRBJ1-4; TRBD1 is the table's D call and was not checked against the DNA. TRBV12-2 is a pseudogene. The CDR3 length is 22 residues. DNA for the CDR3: TGTGCAAGTCGCTTACCCGCTCCCATCGGGACAGGGGGCATTCCGGCACATGAAAAACTGTTTTTT. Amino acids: CASRLPAPIGTGGIPAHEKLFF.

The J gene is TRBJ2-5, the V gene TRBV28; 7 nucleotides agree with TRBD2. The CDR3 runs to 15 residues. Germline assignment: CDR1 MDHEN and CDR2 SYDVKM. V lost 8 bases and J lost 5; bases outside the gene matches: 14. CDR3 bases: TGTGCCAGCTCCACTGGGGGGGGGTGGTTGGAGACCCAGTACTTC. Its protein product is CASSTGGGWLETQYF.

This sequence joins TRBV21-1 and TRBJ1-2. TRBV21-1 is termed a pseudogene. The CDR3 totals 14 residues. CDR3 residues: CASSPPGGNYGYTF. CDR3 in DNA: TGTGCCAGCAGCCCTCCCGGGGGTAACTATGGCTACACCTTC.

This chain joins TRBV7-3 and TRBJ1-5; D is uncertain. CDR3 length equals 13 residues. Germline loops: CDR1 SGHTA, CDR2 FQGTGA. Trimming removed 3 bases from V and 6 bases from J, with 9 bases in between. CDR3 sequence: CASSLEGGQPQHF. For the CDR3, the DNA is TGTGCCAGCAGCTTGGAGGGAGGTCAGCCCCAGCATTTT.

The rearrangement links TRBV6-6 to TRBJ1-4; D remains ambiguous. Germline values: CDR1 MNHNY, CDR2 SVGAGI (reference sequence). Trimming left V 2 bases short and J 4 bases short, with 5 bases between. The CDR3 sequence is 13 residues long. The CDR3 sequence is CASSYRVNEKLFF. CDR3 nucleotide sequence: TGTGCCAGCAGTTACAGGGTTAATGAAAAACTGTTTTTT.